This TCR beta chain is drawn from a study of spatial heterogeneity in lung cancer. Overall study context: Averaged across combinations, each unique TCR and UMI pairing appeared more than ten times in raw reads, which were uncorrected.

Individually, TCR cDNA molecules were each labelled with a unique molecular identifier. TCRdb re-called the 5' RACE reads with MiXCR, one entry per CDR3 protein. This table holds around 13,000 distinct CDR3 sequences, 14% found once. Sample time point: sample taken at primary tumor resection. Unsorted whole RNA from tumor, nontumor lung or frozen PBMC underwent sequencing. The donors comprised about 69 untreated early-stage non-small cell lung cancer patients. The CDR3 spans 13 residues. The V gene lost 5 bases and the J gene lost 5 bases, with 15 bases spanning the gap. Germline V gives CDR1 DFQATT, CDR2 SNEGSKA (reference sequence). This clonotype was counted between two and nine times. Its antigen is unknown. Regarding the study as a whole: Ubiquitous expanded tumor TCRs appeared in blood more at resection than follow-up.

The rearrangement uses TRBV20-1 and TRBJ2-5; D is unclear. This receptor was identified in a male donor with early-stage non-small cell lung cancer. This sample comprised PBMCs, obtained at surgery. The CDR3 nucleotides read TGCAGTGCTTCAGAATCTTTAGGGGAGACCCAGTACTTC. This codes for CSASESLGETQYF.